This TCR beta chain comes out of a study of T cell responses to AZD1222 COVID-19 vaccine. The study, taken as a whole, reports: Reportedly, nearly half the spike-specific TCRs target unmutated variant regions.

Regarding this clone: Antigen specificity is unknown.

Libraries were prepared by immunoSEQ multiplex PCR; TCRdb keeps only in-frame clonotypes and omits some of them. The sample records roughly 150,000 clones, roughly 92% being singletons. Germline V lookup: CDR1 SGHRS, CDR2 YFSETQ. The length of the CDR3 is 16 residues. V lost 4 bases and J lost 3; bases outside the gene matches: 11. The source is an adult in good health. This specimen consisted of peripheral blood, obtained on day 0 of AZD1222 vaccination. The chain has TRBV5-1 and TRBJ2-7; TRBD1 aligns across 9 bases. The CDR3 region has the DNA TGCGCCAGCAGCGCAACAGGGGGCGCGCCCCTCTACGAGCAGTACTTC. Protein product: CASSATGGAPLYEQYF.